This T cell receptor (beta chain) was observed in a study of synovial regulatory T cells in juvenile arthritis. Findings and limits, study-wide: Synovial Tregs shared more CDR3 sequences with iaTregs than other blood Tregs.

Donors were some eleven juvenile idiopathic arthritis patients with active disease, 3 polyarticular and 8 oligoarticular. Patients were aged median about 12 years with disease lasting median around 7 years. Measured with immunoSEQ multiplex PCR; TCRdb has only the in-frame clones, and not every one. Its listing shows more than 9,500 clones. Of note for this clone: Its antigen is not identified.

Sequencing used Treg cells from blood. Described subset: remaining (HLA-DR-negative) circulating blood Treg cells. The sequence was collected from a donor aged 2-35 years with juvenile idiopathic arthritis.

This CDR3 reads CASSVGTGSSGNTIYF. V and J are TRBV5-4 and TRBJ1-3; TCRdb names TRBD1, which stays unverified in the absence of DNA. This CDR3 comprises 16 residues. Only the protein is available. Germline CDR1 reads SGHNT; CDR2 reads YYREEE (reference sequence).